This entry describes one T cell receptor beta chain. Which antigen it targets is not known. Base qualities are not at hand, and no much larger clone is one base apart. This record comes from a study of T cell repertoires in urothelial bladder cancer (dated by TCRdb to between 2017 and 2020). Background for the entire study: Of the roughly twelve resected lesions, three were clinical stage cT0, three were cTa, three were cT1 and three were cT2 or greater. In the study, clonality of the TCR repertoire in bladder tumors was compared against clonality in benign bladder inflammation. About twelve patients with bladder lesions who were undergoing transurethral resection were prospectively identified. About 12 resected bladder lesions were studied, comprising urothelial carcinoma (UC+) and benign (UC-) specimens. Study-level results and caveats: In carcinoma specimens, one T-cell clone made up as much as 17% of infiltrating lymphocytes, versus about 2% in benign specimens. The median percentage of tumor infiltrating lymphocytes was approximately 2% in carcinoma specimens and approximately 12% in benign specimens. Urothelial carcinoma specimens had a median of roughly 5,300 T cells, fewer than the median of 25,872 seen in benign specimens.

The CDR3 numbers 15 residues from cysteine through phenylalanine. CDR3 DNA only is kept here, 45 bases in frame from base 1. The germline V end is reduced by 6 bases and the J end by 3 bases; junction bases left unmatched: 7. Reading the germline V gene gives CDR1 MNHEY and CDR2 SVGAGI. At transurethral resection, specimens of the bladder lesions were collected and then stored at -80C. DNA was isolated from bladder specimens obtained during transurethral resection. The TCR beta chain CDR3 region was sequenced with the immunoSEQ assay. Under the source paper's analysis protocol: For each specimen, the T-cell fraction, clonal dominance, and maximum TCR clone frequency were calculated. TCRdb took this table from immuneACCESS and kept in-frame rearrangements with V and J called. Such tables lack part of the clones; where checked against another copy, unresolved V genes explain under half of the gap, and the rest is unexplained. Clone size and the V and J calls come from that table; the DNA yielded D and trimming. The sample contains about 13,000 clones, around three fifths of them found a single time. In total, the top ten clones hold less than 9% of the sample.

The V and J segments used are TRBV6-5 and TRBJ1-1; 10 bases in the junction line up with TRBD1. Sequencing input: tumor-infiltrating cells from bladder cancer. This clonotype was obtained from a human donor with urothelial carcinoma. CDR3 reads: CASRPGQGTYTEAFF. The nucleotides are TGTGCCAGCAGGCCGGGACAGGGGACTTACACTGAAGCTTTCTTT.